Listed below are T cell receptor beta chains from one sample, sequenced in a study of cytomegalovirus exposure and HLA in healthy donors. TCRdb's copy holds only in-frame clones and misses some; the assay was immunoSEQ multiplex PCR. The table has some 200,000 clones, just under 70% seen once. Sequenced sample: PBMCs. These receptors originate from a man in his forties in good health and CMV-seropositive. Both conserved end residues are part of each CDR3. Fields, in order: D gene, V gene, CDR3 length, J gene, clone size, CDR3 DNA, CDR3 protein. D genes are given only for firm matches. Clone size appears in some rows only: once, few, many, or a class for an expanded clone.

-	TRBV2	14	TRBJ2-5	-	TGTGCCAGCAGTGAGAGGCTACCGCAAGAGACCCAGTACTTC	CASSERLPQETQYF
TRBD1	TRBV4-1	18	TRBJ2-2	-	TGCGCCAGCAGCCAAGATCCCCTAGGACAGGGGAACACCGGGGAGCTGTTTTTT	CASSQDPLGQGNTGELFF
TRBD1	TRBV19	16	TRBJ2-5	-	TGTGCCAGTAGTATCGGACAGGCGAACCTAGGAGAGACCCAGTACTTC	CASSIGQANLGETQYF
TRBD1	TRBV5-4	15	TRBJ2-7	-	TGTGCCAGCAGCCACCCGGGACAGGGCAACTACGAGCAGTACTTC	CASSHPGQGNYEQYF
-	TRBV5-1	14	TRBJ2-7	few	TGCGCCAGCAGCTTGGGGCAGGGCTCTTACGAGCAGTACTTC	CASSLGQGSYEQYF
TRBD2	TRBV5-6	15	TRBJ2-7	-	TGTGCCAGCAGCTTTTTAGAGCGGGGCCCCTACGAGCAGTACTTC	CASSFLERGPYEQYF
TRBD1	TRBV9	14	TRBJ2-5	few	TGTGCCAGCAGCCTTACAGGGGGAGCGGAGACCCAGTACTTC	CASSLTGGAETQYF
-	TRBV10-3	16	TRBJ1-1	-	TGTGCCATCAGTGAGTCAGGAGGGATCAGTACGGGGAAAGCTTTCTTT	CAISESGGISTGKAFF
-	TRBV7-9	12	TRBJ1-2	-	TGTTCCAGCAGCTTAGCGGGCACAGACTACACCTTC	CSSSLAGTDYTF
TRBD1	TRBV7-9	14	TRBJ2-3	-	TGTGCCAGCAGCCCTCAGGGGGCCCCAGATACGCAGTATTTT	CASSPQGAPDTQYF
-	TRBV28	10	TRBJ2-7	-	TGTGCCAGCAAGTCAGGAGAGCAGTACTTC	CASKSGEQYF
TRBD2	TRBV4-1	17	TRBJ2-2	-	TGCGCCAGCAGTCTACCGGGGGGGAGCATCAACACCGGGGAGCTGTTTTTT	CASSLPGGSINTGELFF
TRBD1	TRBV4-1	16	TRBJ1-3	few	TGCGCCAGCAGCCAACCTGACAGGGGTAACGGAAACACCATATATTTT	CASSQPDRGNGNTIYF
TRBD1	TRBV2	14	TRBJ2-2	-	TGTGCCAGCAGTGGGACAGGGTTCACCGGGGAGCTGTTTTTT	CASSGTGFTGELFF
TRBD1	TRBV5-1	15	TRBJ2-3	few	TGCGCCAGCAGCTCGGACAGGGCGGGGACAGATACGCAGTATTTT	CASSSDRAGTDTQYF
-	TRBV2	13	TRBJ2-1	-	TGTGCCAGCAGTGGGTCTAGTTACAATGAGCAGTTCTTC	CASSGSSYNEQFF
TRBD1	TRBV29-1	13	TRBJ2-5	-	TGCAGCGTTGACAGGGGGCTGGGAGAGACCCAGTACTTC	CSVDRGLGETQYF
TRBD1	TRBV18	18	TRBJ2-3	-	TGTGCCAGCTCACCGTCTGCAAGGGGACAGGGGGCCACAGATACGCAGTATTTT	CASSPSARGQGATDTQYF
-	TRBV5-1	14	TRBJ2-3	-	TGCGCCAGCAGCTTAGAGGACACCACAGATACGCAGTATTTT	CASSLEDTTDTQYF
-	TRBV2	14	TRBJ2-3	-	TGTGCCAGCAGGGGGACTGCCCGCACAGATACGCAGTATTTT	CASRGTARTDTQYF
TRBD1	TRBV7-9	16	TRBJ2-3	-	TGTGCCAGCAGCTTGAATCGGGACAGGGACACAGATACGCAGTATTTT	CASSLNRDRDTDTQYF
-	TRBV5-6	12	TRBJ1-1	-	TGTGCCAGCAGCTTCCGGTACACTGAAGCTTTCTTT	CASSFRYTEAFF
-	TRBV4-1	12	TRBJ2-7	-	TGCGCCAGCAGCCAAGATTGGGGCGAGCAGTACTTC	CASSQDWGEQYF
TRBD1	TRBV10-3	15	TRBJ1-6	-	TGTGCCATCAGTGAGCTCGGGACAGGGAATTCACCCCTCCACTTT	CAISELGTGNSPLHF
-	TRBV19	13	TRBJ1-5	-	TGTGCCAGTAGTAGGGGGGACCAAGGGCCCCAGCATTTT	CASSRGDQGPQHF